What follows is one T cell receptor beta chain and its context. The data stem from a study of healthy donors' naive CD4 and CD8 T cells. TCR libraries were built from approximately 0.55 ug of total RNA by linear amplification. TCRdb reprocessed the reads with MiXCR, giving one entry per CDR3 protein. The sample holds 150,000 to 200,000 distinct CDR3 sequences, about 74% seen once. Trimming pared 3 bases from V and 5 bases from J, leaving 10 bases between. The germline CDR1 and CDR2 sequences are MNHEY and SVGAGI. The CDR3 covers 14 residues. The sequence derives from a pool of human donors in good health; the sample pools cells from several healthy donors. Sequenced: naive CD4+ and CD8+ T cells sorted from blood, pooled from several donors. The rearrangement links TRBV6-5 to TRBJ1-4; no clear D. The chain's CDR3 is CASSYGLRNEKLFF. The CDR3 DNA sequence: TGTGCCAGCAGTTATGGATTACGGAATGAAAAACTGTTTTTT.